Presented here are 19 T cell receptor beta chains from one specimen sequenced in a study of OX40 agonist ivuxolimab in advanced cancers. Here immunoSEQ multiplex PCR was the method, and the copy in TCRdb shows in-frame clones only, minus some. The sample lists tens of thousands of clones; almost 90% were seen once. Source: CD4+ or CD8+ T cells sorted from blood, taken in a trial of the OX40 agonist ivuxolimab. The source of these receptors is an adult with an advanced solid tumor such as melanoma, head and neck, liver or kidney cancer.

The DNA of the CDR3 is TGTGCCAGCAGCTGGGGGACTGGGCTTTCTGGTCGTGAGCAGTTCTTC. This translates into CASSWGTGLSGREQFF. The J gene is TRBJ2-1, the V gene TRBV7-9, with a weak D call TRBD2 (6 bases). This CDR3 is built from 16 residues. V lost 4 bases, J lost 9 bases, and 22 bases lay in between. Germline assignment: CDR1 SEHNR and CDR2 FQNEAQ (reference sequence). The full variable domain, rest sourced from reference TRBV7-9 and TRBJ2-1, is DTGVSQNPRHKITKRGQNVTFRCDPISEHNRLYWYRQTLGQGPEFLTYFQNEAQLEKSRLLSDRFSAERPKGSFSTLEIQRTEQGDSAMYLCASSWGTGLSGREQFFGPGTRLTVL.

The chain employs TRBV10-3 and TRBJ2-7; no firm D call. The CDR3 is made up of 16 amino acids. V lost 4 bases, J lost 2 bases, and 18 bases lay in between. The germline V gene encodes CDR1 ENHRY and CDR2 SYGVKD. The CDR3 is CAISGKSTTTTYEQYF. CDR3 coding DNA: TGTGCCATCAGTGGAAAAAGTACCACGACCACCTACGAGCAGTACTTC.

The CDR3 here is CSARVWNEQFF. The CDR3 DNA sequence: TGCAGTGCTAGAGTGTGGAATGAGCAGTTCTTC. The chain couples TRBV20-1 to TRBJ2-1; D call uncertain. V was cut by 1 base and J by 7 bases, with 5 bases left in between. This CDR3 region has 11 residues. Germline loops: CDR1 DFQATT, CDR2 SNEGSKA (reference sequence).

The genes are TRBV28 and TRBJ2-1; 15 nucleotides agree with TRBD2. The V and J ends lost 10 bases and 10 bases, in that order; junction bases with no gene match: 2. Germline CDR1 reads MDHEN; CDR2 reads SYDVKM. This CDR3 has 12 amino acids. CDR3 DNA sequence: TGTGCCACTGGACTAGCGGGAGGGGAGCAGTTCTTC. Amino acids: CATGLAGGEQFF.

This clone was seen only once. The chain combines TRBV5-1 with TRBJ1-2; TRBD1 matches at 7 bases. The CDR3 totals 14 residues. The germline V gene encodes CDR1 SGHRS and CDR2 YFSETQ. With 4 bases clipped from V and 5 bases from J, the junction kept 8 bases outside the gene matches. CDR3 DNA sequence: TGCGCCAGCAGCCTCGGACAGGTGGCATATGGCTACACCTTC. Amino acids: CASSLGQVAYGYTF. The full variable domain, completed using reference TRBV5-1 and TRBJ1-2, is KAGVTQTPRYLIKTRGQQVTLSCSPISGHRSVSWYQQTPGQGLQFLFEYFSETQRNKGNFPGRFSGRQFSNSRSEMNVSTLELGDSALYLCASSLGQVAYGYTFGSGTRLTVV.

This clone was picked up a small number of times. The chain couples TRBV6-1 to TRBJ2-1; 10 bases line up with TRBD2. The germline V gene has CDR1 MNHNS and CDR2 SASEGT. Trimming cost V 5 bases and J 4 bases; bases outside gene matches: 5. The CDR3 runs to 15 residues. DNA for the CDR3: TGTGCCAGCAGTCCGGGACTAGCGTCTTACAATGAGCAGTTCTTC. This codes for CASSPGLASYNEQFF.

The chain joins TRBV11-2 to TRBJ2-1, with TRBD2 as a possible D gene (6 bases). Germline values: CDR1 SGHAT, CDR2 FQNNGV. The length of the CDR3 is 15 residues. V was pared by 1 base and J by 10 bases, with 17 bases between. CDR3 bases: TGTGCCAGCAGCTTAGGAGTAGCGGCACCAGGGGAGCAGTTCTTC. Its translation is CASSLGVAAPGEQFF.

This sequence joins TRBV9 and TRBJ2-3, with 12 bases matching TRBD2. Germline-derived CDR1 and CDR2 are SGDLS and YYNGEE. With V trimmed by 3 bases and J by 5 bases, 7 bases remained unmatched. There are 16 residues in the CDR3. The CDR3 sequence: CASSGRLAGAEDTQYF. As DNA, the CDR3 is TGTGCCAGCAGCGGGAGACTAGCGGGAGCTGAAGATACGCAGTATTTT.

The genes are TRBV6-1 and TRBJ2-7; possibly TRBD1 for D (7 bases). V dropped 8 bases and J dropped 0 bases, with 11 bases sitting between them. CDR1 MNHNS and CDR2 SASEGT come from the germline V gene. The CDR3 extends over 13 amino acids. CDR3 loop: CASRRDSSYEQYF. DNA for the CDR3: TGTGCCAGCCGGCGGGACAGCTCCTACGAGCAGTACTTC.

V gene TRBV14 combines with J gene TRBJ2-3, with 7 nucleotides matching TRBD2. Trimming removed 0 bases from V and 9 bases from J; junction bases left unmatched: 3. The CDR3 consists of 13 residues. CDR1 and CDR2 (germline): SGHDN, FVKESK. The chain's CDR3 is CASSQDSGLTQYF. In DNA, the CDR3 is TGTGCCAGCAGCCAAGATAGCGGGTTGACGCAGTATTTT. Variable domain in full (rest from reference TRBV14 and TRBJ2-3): EAGVTQFPSHSVIEKGQTVTLRCDPISGHDNLYWYRRVMGKEIKFLLHFVKESKQDESGMPNNRFLAERTGGTYSTLKVQPAELEDSGVYFCASSQDSGLTQYFGPGTRLTVL.

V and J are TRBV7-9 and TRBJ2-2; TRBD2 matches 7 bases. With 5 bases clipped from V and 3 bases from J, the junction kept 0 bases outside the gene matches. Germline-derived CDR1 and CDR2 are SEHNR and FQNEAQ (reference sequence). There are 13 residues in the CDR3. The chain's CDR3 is CASSRGDTGELFF. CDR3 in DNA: TGTGCCAGCAGCCGGGGGGACACCGGGGAGCTGTTTTTT.

The CDR3 DNA follows: TGTGCAAGTCGCGGGAGGGGGACACGACAGGTACTCGGGGCCAACGTCCTGACTTTC. This gives the protein CASRGRGTRQVLGANVLTF. The chain couples TRBV12-2 to TRBJ2-6; the tabulated D call, TRBD2, remains unverified against the DNA. TRBV12-2 counts as a pseudogene. The CDR3 spans 19 residues.

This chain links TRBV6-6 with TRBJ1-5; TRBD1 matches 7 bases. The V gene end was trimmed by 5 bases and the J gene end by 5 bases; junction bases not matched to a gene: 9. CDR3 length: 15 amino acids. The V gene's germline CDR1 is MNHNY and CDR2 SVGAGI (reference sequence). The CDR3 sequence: CASSGQDRFYQPQHF. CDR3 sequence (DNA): TGTGCCAGCAGTGGCCAGGACAGGTTCTATCAGCCCCAGCATTTT.

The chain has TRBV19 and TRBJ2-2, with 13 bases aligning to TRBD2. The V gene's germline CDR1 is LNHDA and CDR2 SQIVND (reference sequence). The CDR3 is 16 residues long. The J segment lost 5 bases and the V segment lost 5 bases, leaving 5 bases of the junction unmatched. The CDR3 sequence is CASSDEGLAGTGELFF. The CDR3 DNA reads TGTGCCAGTAGTGACGAGGGACTAGCGGGGACCGGGGAGCTGTTTTTT. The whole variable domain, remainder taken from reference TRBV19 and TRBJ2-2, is DGGITQSPKYLFRKEGQNVTLSCEQNLNHDAMYWYRQDPGQGLRLIYYSQIVNDFQKGDIAEGYSVSREKKESFPLTVTSAQKNPTAFYLCASSDEGLAGTGELFFGEGSRLTVL.

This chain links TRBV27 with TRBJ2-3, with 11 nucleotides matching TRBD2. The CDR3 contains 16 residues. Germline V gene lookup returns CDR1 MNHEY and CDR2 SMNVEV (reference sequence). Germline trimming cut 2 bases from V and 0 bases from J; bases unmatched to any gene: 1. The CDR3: CASSLRTSGSTDTQYF. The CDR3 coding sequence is TGTGCCAGCAGTTTAAGGACTAGCGGGAGCACAGATACGCAGTATTTT.

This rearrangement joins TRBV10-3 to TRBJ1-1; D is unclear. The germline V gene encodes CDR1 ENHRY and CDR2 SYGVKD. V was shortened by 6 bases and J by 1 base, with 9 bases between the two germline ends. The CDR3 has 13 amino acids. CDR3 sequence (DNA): TGTGCCATCAGGGATTACAGGAACACTGAAGCTTTCTTT. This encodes CAIRDYRNTEAFF.

CDR3 sequence reads: CASSLTSGRGSSYNEQFF. CDR3 sequence (DNA): TGTGCCAGTAGTCTAACTAGCGGGAGAGGGAGCTCCTACAATGAGCAGTTCTTC. The V gene is TRBV19, the J gene TRBJ2-1; 11 bases map to TRBD2. V gave up 5 bases and J gave up 0 bases; unmatched junction bases: 9. The CDR3 is 18 amino acids. Germline CDR1 is LNHDA and CDR2 is SQIVND (reference sequence).

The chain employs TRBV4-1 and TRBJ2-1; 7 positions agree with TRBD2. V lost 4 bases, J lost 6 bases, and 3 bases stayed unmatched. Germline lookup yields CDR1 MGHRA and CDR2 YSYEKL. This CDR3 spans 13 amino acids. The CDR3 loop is CASSRDYFNEQFF. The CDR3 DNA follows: TGCGCCAGCAGCCGGGACTATTTCAATGAGCAGTTCTTC.

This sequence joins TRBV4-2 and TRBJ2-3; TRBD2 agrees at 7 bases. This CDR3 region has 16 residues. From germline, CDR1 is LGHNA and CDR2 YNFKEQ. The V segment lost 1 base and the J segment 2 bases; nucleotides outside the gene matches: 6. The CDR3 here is CASSQASGVNTDTQYF. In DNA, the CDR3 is TGTGCCAGCAGCCAAGCCAGCGGGGTCAACACAGATACGCAGTATTTT.